Shown below are 3 T cell receptor beta chains from a single sample sequenced in a study of response to subunit inactivated influenza vaccine. TCRdb reprocessed the RT-PCR reads with MiXCR, giving one entry per CDR3 protein. The repertoire holds over 400,000 distinct CDR3 sequences, with 10% to 15% as singletons. The sample here was PBMCs from blood, taken 40 to 50 days after vaccination. These receptors originate from a man aged 50 or older who received an inactivated influenza vaccine.

This clonotype was picked up a small number of times. V and J are TRBV2 and TRBJ2-2; 9 bases line up with TRBD2. Trimming at V came to 0 bases and at J to 0 bases, leaving 2 bases not matched to a gene. CDR1 is SNHLY and CDR2 is FYNNEI in the germline V gene. The CDR3 has 17 residues. CDR3 region: CASSEAAGGTNTGELFF. The CDR3 DNA is TGTGCCAGCAGTGAAGCAGCGGGGGGCACGAACACCGGGGAGCTGTTTTTT.

This clonotype showed up just a few times. The chain carries TRBV9 and TRBJ2-2, with 14 nucleotides matching TRBD2. The CDR3 extends over 18 amino acids. V shed 7 bases, J shed 4 bases, and the junction held 12 bases outside the gene matches. In germline, CDR1 is SGDLS, CDR2 YYNGEE. The CDR3: CASGKGGLAGVGTGELFF. For the CDR3, the DNA is TGTGCCAGCGGCAAAGGGGGACTAGCGGGAGTAGGCACCGGGGAGCTGTTTTTT.

The sample holds a few counts of this clonotype. This chain uses TRBV5-1 with TRBJ2-3; D gene unclear. Germline CDR1 reads SGHRS; CDR2 reads YFSETQ. The V end was cut by 1 base, the J end by 0 bases, with 9 bases between. The CDR3 runs 15 residues. The CDR3 sequence is CASSLSPTSTDTQYF. In DNA form, the CDR3 reads TGCGCCAGCAGCTTGAGCCCCACTAGCACAGATACGCAGTATTTT. Full variable domain (missing parts from reference TRBV5-1 and TRBJ2-3): KAGVTQTPRYLIKTRGQQVTLSCSPISGHRSVSWYQQTPGQGLQFLFEYFSETQRNKGNFPGRFSGRQFSNSRSEMNVSTLELGDSALYLCASSLSPTSTDTQYFGPGTRLTVL.